Following are 10 T cell receptor beta chains from one sample sequenced in a study of CD8 T cells in ankylosing spondylitis. Study-wide results and limits: Characteristic of ankylosing spondylitis blood, it appeared, was a TCR beta motif comprising about eight highly homologous variants.

TCRdb recomputed calls from the 5' RACE reads with MiXCR, one row per CDR3 protein. The table lists about 460,000 distinct CDR3 sequences, about 5.2% of them singletons. Antigens of these TCRs are unknown. The material sequenced was blood, either unsorted or a sorted T cell fraction (not recorded which). These TCRs come from a male donor with ankylosing spondylitis.

This clonotype has more than one count but fewer than ten. This sequence joins TRBV5-1 and TRBJ2-2; D is possibly TRBD2 (6 bases). V dropped 4 bases and J dropped 1 base, with 11 bases sitting between them. Germline CDR1 reads SGHRS; CDR2 reads YFSETQ. The CDR3 is made up of 15 amino acids. CDR3 bases: TGCGCCAGCAGCCGTAACGGGGGGAACACCGGGGAGCTGTTTTTT. This gives the protein CASSRNGGNTGELFF.

This clonotype was counted ten times or more. J is TRBJ1-1 and V is TRBV10-3; a possible D gene is TRBD1 (5 bases). V was clipped by 6 bases and J by 7 bases, with 27 bases between them. This CDR3 has 17 residues. Germline V gives CDR1 ENHRY, CDR2 SYGVKD. The CDR3 sequence: CAISPPGGFRGSGEAFF. In DNA, the CDR3 is TGTGCCATCAGCCCCCCGGGGGGGTTTAGAGGATCAGGTGAAGCTTTCTTT.

This clonotype appeared many times. This chain joins TRBV28 and TRBJ2-2, with D tentatively TRBD1 or TRBD2 (5 bases each). Trimming cost V 3 bases and J 0 bases, with 8 bases left between them. The CDR3 length is 15 residues. From germline, CDR1 is MDHEN and CDR2 SYDVKM. CDR3 sequence (DNA): TGTGCCAGCAGTTTTGTGGGGGCGAACACCGGGGAGCTGTTTTTT. Amino acid sequence: CASSFVGANTGELFF.

This clonotype came up many times. V is TRBV20-1 and J is TRBJ2-7, with 7 positions matching TRBD2. This CDR3 region has 15 residues. Germline values: CDR1 DFQATT, CDR2 SNEGSKA (reference sequence). V was pared by 1 base and J by 5 bases, with 11 bases of the junction left unmatched. The CDR3 DNA is TGCAGTGCTAGAGGACTAGCATGGTATTCCCACGAGCAGTACTTC. It specifies CSARGLAWYSHEQYF.

This clonotype was seen many times. The chain couples TRBV20-1 to TRBJ1-5; D not resolved. Germline CDR1 DFQATT, CDR2 SNEGSKA (reference sequence). The CDR3 is 13 amino acids. Trimming took off 3 bases at V and 5 bases at J, with 11 bases between the two ends. CDR3 in DNA: TGCAGTGCTAGTGAGGGATCTTATCAGCCCCAGCATTTT. Translation: CSASEGSYQPQHF.

This clonotype appeared a single time. Germline is not matched at one junction end, which may reflect a read error. V and J are TRBV7-7 and TRBJ1-1; D perhaps matches TRBD1 (6 bases). The germline CDR1 and CDR2 sequences are SSHAT and FNYEAQ (reference sequence). This CDR3 region has 13 residues. CDR3 DNA: TGTGCTAGCAGCTACAGGGCCGACACTGAAGCTTTCTTT. It yields the protein CASSYRADTEAFF.

This chain joins TRBV6-6 and TRBJ2-3; no reliable D call. This CDR3 has 13 residues. Trimming pared 10 bases from V and 2 bases from J, leaving 13 bases between. CDR1 and CDR2 from the germline V gene are MNHNY and SVGAGI (reference sequence). In DNA, the CDR3 is TGTGCCATTCGGACGGAATCCACAGATACGCAGTATTTT. This codes for CAIRTESTDTQYF.

This clonotype turned up a few times. The chain carries TRBV4-3 and TRBJ2-3, with D perhaps matching TRBD2 (6 bases). Germline assignment: CDR1 LGHNA and CDR2 YSLEER. The germline V and J ends were trimmed by 6 bases and 0 bases, with 16 bases remaining between them. This CDR3 is 16 amino acids long. CDR3 sequence: CASSPISGTSTDTQYF. The CDR3 nucleotides are TGCGCCAGCAGTCCCATTAGCGGAACTAGCACAGATACGCAGTATTTT.

This clonotype was seen many times. This chain connects TRBV2 to TRBJ2-1; the match to TRBD1 covers 8 bases. CDR3 length equals 14 residues. Germline V CDR1 and CDR2: SNHLY, FYNNEI. J lost 3 bases, V lost 7 bases, and 5 bases had no gene match. The CDR3 sequence: CASNQGASYNEQFF. CDR3 nucleotides: TGTGCCAGCAATCAGGGGGCTAGCTACAATGAGCAGTTCTTC.

This clonotype was recorded many times. The chain uses TRBV5-1 and TRBJ1-3; perhaps TRBD1 as D (5 bases). In germline, CDR1 is SGHRS, CDR2 YFSETQ. The germline V and J ends were trimmed by 2 bases and 0 bases, with 9 bases remaining between them. This CDR3 spans 15 amino acids. The CDR3 region is CASSFVGVSGNTIYF. The CDR3 nucleotides are TGCGCCAGCAGCTTTGTGGGGGTCTCTGGAAACACCATATATTTT. The complete variable domain, with remaining parts taken from reference TRBV5-1 and TRBJ1-3, reads KAGVTQTPRYLIKTRGQQVTLSCSPISGHRSVSWYQQTPGQGLQFLFEYFSETQRNKGNFPGRFSGRQFSNSRSEMNVSTLELGDSALYLCASSFVGVSGNTIYFGEGSWLTVV.